These 27 T cell receptor beta chains were all obtained from the same sample, sequenced in a study of shared clonotypes between healthy human individuals (dated by TCRdb to between 2020 and 2021). Receptor amplification or capture employed the immunoSEQ multiplex PCR assay. The table was pulled from immuneACCESS by TCRdb, which kept in-frame rearrangements only. Such tables lose some clones; where checked, under half of the loss comes from unresolved V genes, and the rest has no known cause. The sample table records about 1.1 million clones; 60% to 85% of these occur just once. The ten biggest clones cover 0.89% of the sample. Sequencing input: memory CD4+ T cells from PBMCs. Per the publication, the cell subset or site label means: CD45RA-negative fraction. All receptors derive from a man aged 18 to 30 in good health. Some clones in this sample may be carry-over from other donors' samples.

The table lists this clone with a count of one. The CDR3 DNA follows: TGTGCCAGCAGTACGAGGGGGACGGCTTTCTTT. Translating it yields CASSTRGTAFF. The rearrangement joins TRBV28 to TRBJ1-1, with D possibly being TRBD1 (6 bases). Germline values: CDR1 MDHEN, CDR2 SYDVKM. The CDR3 consists of 11 residues. The V end lost 5 bases, the J end lost 11 bases, and 12 bases lay between the germline ends.

This chain connects TRBV7-9 to TRBJ1-1; D not certain. This CDR3 comprises 15 residues. Trimming cost V 4 bases and J 4 bases, with 16 bases left between them. Germline CDR1 reads SEHNR; CDR2 reads FQNEAQ (reference sequence). The CDR3 reads CASSSAWVGSTEAFF. The CDR3 bases are TGTGCCAGCAGCTCCGCTTGGGTTGGGAGCACTGAAGCTTTCTTT.

This chain links TRBV5-1 with TRBJ2-5, with 10 bases identical to TRBD1. Germline V gives CDR1 SGHRS, CDR2 YFSETQ. Trimming removed 4 bases from V and 5 bases from J; junction bases left unmatched: 5. The CDR3 spans 14 residues. CDR3 nucleotide sequence: TGCGCCAGCAGCGGAGGGACAGGGGAGGAGACCCAGTACTTC. Its translation: CASSGGTGEETQYF.

The chain has TRBV28 and TRBJ1-2; D remains ambiguous. Trimming took 6 bases from V and 2 from J, leaving 19 bases between them. The length of the CDR3 is 16 residues. CDR1 is MDHEN, CDR2 SYDVKM, per germline. CDR3 amino acids: CASSRPAGRKNYGYTF. The DNA for the CDR3 is TGTGCCAGCAGCCGTCCGGCCGGGAGGAAGAACTATGGCTACACCTTC.

This chain's CDR3 is CASSLTRAATGELFF. DNA for the CDR3: TGTGCCAGCAGCTTAACCAGGGCGGCCACCGGGGAGCTGTTTTTT. This chain connects TRBV7-3 to TRBJ2-2; possible D gene TRBD1, 5 bases. The CDR3 length is 15 residues. The V end was cut by 0 bases, the J end by 4 bases, with 9 bases between. From germline, CDR1 is SGHTA and CDR2 FQGTGA. Full variable domain (missing parts from reference TRBV7-3 and TRBJ2-2): GAGVSQTPSNKVTEKGKYVELRCDPISGHTALYWYRQSLGQGPEFLIYFQGTGAADDSGLPNDRFFAVRPEGSVSTLKIQRTERGDSAVYLCASSLTRAATGELFFGEGSRLTVL.

The chain carries TRBV21-1 and TRBJ1-5; the table's TRBD1 call for D was not verified on the DNA. TRBV21-1 is deemed a pseudogene. The CDR3 sequence is 14 residues long. The CDR3 sequence: CASSGRWCNQPQHF. DNA for the CDR3: TGTGCCAGCAGCGGGCGCTGGTGCAATCAGCCCCAGCATTTT.

J is TRBJ1-5 and V is TRBV5-1; D is perhaps TRBD1 (6 bases). CDR1 is SGHRS, CDR2 YFSETQ, per germline. Trimming took 4 bases from V and 3 from J, leaving 14 bases between them. The length of the CDR3 is 15 residues. The CDR3 DNA follows: TGCGCCAGCAGCCCCACGGGGGCTTTCAATCAGCCCCAGCATTTT. Translating it yields CASSPTGAFNQPQHF. Using reference TRBV5-1 and TRBJ1-5 for the parts outside the CDR3, the full variable domain is KAGVTQTPRYLIKTRGQQVTLSCSPISGHRSVSWYQQTPGQGLQFLFEYFSETQRNKGNFPGRFSGRQFSNSRSEMNVSTLELGDSALYLCASSPTGAFNQPQHFGDGTRLSIL.

This chain links TRBV28 with TRBJ1-2; TRBD1 aligns across 10 bases. CDR3 length: 15 residues. Germline-derived CDR1 and CDR2 are MDHEN and SYDVKM. After removal of 6 bases from V and 4 bases from J, the junction contained 8 bases not matched to a gene. This CDR3 reads CASRPGTGVGYGYTF. CDR3 nucleotide sequence: TGTGCCAGCAGGCCCGGGACAGGGGTTGGCTATGGCTACACCTTC.

In its sample, this clone was seen once. This same CDR3 is encoded by further DNA sequences in the sample. The genes are TRBV7-9 and TRBJ1-1; D is uncertain. V dropped 1 base and J dropped 7 bases, with 10 bases sitting between them. This CDR3 has 13 residues. Germline loops: CDR1 SEHNR, CDR2 FQNEAQ (reference sequence). CDR3 DNA: TGTGCCAGCAGCTTAGAGGGAGGTAGTGAAGCTTTCTTT. The encoded protein is CASSLEGGSEAFF.

The chain recombines TRBV6-5 with TRBJ2-7; 9 bases line up with TRBD2. V gave up 2 bases and J gave up 3 bases; unmatched junction bases: 5. This CDR3 region has 15 residues. Germline V gene data show CDR1 as MNHEY and CDR2 as SVGAGI. The CDR3 DNA reads TGTGCCAGCAGTTACGGGGCGGGAGGGGACTACGAGCAGTACTTC. It is translated as CASSYGAGGDYEQYF.

The rearrangement joins TRBV7-2 to TRBJ2-5; possible D gene TRBD2, 5 bases. The CDR3 spans 14 residues. The germline gives CDR1 SGHTA, CDR2 FQGNSA. Trimming shortened V by 5 bases and J by 7 bases, and 17 bases separated the two germline ends. The chain's CDR3 is CASSQEAGWATQYF. In DNA form, the CDR3 reads TGTGCCAGCAGCCAGGAGGCAGGTTGGGCGACCCAGTACTTC. The whole variable domain, remainder taken from reference TRBV7-2 and TRBJ2-5, is GAGVSQSPSNKVTEKGKDVELRCDPISGHTALYWYRQSLGQGLEFLIYFQGNSAPDKSGLPSDRFSAERTGGSVSTLTIQRTQQEDSAVYLCASSQEAGWATQYFGPGTRLLVL.

The chain combines TRBV15 with TRBJ2-1; TRBD1 matches 10 bases. V shed 5 bases, J shed 3 bases, and the junction held 4 bases outside the gene matches. The V gene's germline CDR1 is LNHNV and CDR2 YYDKDF (reference sequence). The CDR3 covers 15 residues. The CDR3 spells CATSGGQGYYNEQFF. DNA for the CDR3: TGTGCCACCAGCGGGGGACAGGGGTACTACAATGAGCAGTTCTTC.

CDR3 region: CASSRTLSSYNEQFF. CDR3 DNA: TGTGCCAGCTCGCGCACATTGAGCTCCTACAATGAGCAGTTCTTC. The chain employs TRBV18 and TRBJ2-1; D is unresolved. This CDR3 is 15 amino acids long. CDR1 and CDR2 from the germline V gene are KGHSH and LQKENI. Trimming stripped 6 bases from V and 0 bases from J, with 12 bases between.

The rearrangement links TRBV4-1 to TRBJ2-5; D may correspond to TRBD1 or TRBD2 (6 bases each). Trimming shortened V by 0 bases and J by 7 bases, and 18 bases separated the two germline ends. Germline values: CDR1 MGHRA, CDR2 YSYEKL. The CDR3 has 16 amino acids. In nucleotides, the CDR3 is TGCGCCAGCAGCCAAGATCACGGGGGCCCGGTGGCGACCCAGTACTTC. Residues: CASSQDHGGPVATQYF.

The table lists this clone with a few counts. This chain links TRBV9 with TRBJ2-5; no clear D. This CDR3 comprises 14 residues. The V end was cut by 0 bases, the J end by 5 bases, with 11 bases between. Germline values: CDR1 SGDLS, CDR2 YYNGEE. CDR3 in DNA: TGTGCCAGCAGCGTAGCAATCGGCGTCGAGACCCAGTACTTC. Residues: CASSVAIGVETQYF.

This clone occurred once. The chain carries TRBV28 and TRBJ1-5; no reliable D call. The V gene lost 7 bases and the J gene lost 4 bases, with 11 bases spanning the gap. Germline CDR1 and CDR2: MDHEN and SYDVKM. The CDR3 length is 13 residues. In DNA form, the CDR3 reads TGTGCCAGCACATGGAGTCCAAATCAGCCCCAGCATTTT. Translated: CASTWSPNQPQHF.

V usage is TRBV7-3 and J usage is TRBJ1-1; D perhaps matches TRBD1 (5 bases). The CDR3 runs 15 residues. V lost 5 bases, J lost 0 bases, and 13 bases lay in between. The germline V gene encodes CDR1 SGHTA and CDR2 FQGTGA. The DNA for the CDR3 is TGTGCCAGCAGCCCTTCCGGGGGGGTGAACACTGAAGCTTTCTTT. It translates to CASSPSGGVNTEAFF.

The J gene is TRBJ2-7, the V gene TRBV28; D perhaps matches TRBD2 (5 bases). The V end lost 5 bases, the J end lost 3 bases, and 14 bases lay between the germline ends. From germline, CDR1 is MDHEN and CDR2 SYDVKM. The CDR3 consists of 14 residues. The CDR3 spells CASSILVGGYEQYF. CDR3 nucleotides: TGTGCCAGCAGTATACTTGTAGGAGGCTACGAGCAGTACTTC.

J is TRBJ2-7 and V is TRBV11-2; TRBD2 matches at 8 bases. The germline gives CDR1 SGHAT, CDR2 FQNNGV. The CDR3 is 15 amino acids. The trim removed 1 base at V and 5 bases at J, leaving 7 bases unmatched. The CDR3 bases are TGTGCCAGCAGCTTAGCGGGAGGGCCCTCAAACGAGCAGTACTTC. Its protein product is CASSLAGGPSNEQYF.

The rearrangement uses TRBV19 and TRBJ2-5; 7 bases are shared with TRBD2. Germline values: CDR1 LNHDA, CDR2 SQIVND (reference sequence). Losses at the gene ends were 9 bases for V and 5 bases for J; bases not matched to a gene: 15. The CDR3 covers 15 residues. This CDR3 is CARMGSREDAETQYF. CDR3 DNA sequence: TGTGCCAGGATGGGCAGCCGGGAGGATGCCGAGACCCAGTACTTC. The whole variable domain, filled in from reference TRBV19 and TRBJ2-5, reads DGGITQSPKYLFRKEGQNVTLSCEQNLNHDAMYWYRQDPGQGLRLIYYSQIVNDFQKGDIAEGYSVSREKKESFPLTVTSAQKNPTAFYLCARMGSREDAETQYFGPGTRLLVL.

CDR3 sequence (DNA): TGCAGCGTCGCACTTGGGACGAATCAAGAGACCCAGTACTTC. Amino acid sequence: CSVALGTNQETQYF. This chain links TRBV29-1 with TRBJ2-5; TRBD1 or TRBD2 may be the D gene (5 bases each). The CDR3 loop spans 14 amino acids. CDR1 and CDR2 (germline): SQVTM, ANQGSEA. Deletions cut 6 bases from V and 2 bases from J, with 16 bases between.

The chain has TRBV10-3 and TRBJ1-3, with 12 nucleotides matching TRBD1. Germline trimming cut 6 bases from V and 6 bases from J; bases unmatched to any gene: 15. The CDR3 spans 18 residues. The germline V gene has CDR1 ENHRY and CDR2 SYGVKD. The DNA for the CDR3 is TGTGCCATCAGGGGAAATTTACCGGGACAGGGGGCCGAAAACACCATATATTTT. Its translation is CAIRGNLPGQGAENTIYF.

The CDR3: CASSQNRLYEQYF. The DNA for the CDR3 is TGCGCCAGCAGCCAAAATAGACTCTACGAGCAGTACTTC. The chain couples TRBV4-1 to TRBJ2-7; D call uncertain. Germline V gene data show CDR1 as MGHRA and CDR2 as YSYEKL. V dropped 2 bases and J dropped 3 bases, with 8 bases sitting between them. The CDR3 has 13 residues.

The V gene is TRBV14, the J gene TRBJ2-7; D may be TRBD1 or TRBD2 (5 bases each). Germline V CDR1 and CDR2: SGHDN, FVKESK. The CDR3 has 16 amino acids. V was trimmed by 4 bases and J by 2 bases, leaving 18 bases between them. The CDR3: CASSPYGTHSAYEQYF. In DNA form, the CDR3 reads TGTGCCAGCAGCCCGTACGGGACGCATTCAGCCTACGAGCAGTACTTC.

Comments on this clone: Other nucleotide sequences in the sample specify the same CDR3. The rearrangement joins TRBV5-6 to TRBJ1-2; D gene unclear. The CDR3 consists of 13 residues. Germline V lookup: CDR1 SGHDT, CDR2 YYEEEE. Trimming removed 0 bases at V and 5 bases at J, with 8 bases between. CDR3 sequence: CASSLERTYGYTF. CDR3 DNA: TGTGCCAGCAGCTTGGAGCGGACTTATGGCTACACCTTC.

The chain has TRBV12-5 and TRBJ1-1; 7 nucleotides match TRBD1. The CDR3 consists of 13 residues. Germline V lookup: CDR1 LGHNT, CDR2 FRNRAP. The junction had 6 bases not matched to a gene; V was cut back by 1 base and J by 10 bases. The CDR3 region has the DNA TGTGCTAGTGGTTTGGGGCCGTCAGGGGGAGCTTTCTTT. The encoded protein is CASGLGPSGGAFF.

J is TRBJ1-2 and V is TRBV7-2; D is possibly TRBD1 (6 bases). Germline V gives CDR1 SGHTA, CDR2 FQGNSA. The V and J ends lost 1 base and 4 bases respectively, with 19 bases between them. The CDR3 consists of 17 residues. Here the CDR3 reads CASSLGLSFGGGYGYTF. The CDR3, as DNA: TGTGCCAGCAGCTTAGGCCTTAGTTTTGGGGGCGGCTATGGCTACACCTTC.